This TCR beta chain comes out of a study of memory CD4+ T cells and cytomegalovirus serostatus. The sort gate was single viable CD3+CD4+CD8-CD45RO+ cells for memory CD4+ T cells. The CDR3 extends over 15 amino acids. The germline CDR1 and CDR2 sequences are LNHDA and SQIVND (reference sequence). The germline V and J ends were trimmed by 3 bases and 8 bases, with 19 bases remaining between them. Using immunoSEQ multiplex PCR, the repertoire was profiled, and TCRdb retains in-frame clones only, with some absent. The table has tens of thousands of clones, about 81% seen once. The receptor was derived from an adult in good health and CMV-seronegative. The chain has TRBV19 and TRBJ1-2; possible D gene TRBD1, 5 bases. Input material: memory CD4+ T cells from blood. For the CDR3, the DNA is TGTGCCAGTAGTATCCAGGGAACGGGGCAAGCGGGCTACACCTTC. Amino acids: CASSIQGTGQAGYTF.